This TCR beta chain was sequenced during a study of shared clonotypes between healthy human individuals. Remarks on this clone: Other DNA sequences within the sample encode an identical CDR3.

Germline CDR1 and CDR2: SGHRS and YFSETQ. This CDR3 has 15 residues. J gave up 0 bases and V 3 bases, and 4 bases lay outside the gene matches. Libraries were prepared by immunoSEQ multiplex PCR; TCRdb keeps only in-frame clonotypes and omits some of them. The sample consists of about 2.3 million clones, just under 95% of them appearing once. This chain connects TRBV5-1 to TRBJ1-1; 8 bases are shared with TRBD1. Sample: naive CD4+ T cells from PBMCs. Stated subset: CD45RA+ positively selected. The receptor was isolated from a man in his late teens or twenties in good health. Some clones in this sample may be carry-over from other donors' samples. Written as DNA, the CDR3 is TGCGCCAGCAGCTCCTCGACAGGGGTGAACACTGAAGCTTTCTTT. As protein: CASSSSTGVNTEAFF.